This T cell receptor beta chain was found in a study of shared clonotypes between healthy human individuals. Naive CD8 cells lacked CD45RO, underwent positive selection for CCR7 and left out terminally differentiated effector memory CD45RA+ cells. Study outcomes and limitations: Researchers sampled blood only, noting tissue repertoires likely differ.

As regards this clone: Its specificity is unknown.

V was trimmed by 1 base and J by 4 bases, leaving 0 bases between them. CDR3 size: 11 residues. Germline assignment: CDR1 LGHNT and CDR2 FRNRAP. The method was immunoSEQ multiplex PCR; TCRdb's version includes in-frame clones alone and lacks a portion of them. The sample lists 560,000 or so clones, roughly 96% occurring once. The genes are TRBV12-5 and TRBJ2-3; no firm D call. The source is a woman aged 25-40 years in good health. The sample comprised naive CD8+ T cells sorted from blood. CDR3 amino acids: CASGLADTQYF. The DNA of the CDR3 is TGTGCTAGTGGTTTGGCAGATACGCAGTATTTT.